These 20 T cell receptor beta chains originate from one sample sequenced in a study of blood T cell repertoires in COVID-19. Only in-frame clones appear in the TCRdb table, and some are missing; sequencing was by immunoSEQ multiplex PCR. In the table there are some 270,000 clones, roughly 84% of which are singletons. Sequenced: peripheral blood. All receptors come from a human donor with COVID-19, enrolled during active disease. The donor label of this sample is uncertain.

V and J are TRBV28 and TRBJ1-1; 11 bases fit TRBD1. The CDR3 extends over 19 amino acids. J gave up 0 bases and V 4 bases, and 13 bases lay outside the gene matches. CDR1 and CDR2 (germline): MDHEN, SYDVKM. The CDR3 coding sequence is TGTGCCAGCAGTTCGTTAGGACAGGGGGCGATCCCCTTGAACACTGAAGCTTTCTTT. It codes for CASSSLGQGAIPLNTEAFF.

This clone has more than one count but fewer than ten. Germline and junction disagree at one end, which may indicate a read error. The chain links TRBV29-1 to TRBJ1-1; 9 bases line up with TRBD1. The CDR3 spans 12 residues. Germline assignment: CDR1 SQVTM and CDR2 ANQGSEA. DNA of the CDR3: TGTAAAGGGGGGACAGGGACCACTGAAGCTTTCTTT. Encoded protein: CKGGTGTTEAFF.

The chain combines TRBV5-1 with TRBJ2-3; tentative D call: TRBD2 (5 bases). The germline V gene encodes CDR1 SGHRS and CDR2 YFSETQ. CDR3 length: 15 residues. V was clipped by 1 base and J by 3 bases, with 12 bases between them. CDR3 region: CASSLIVALTDTQYF. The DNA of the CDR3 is TGCGCCAGCAGCTTGATAGTAGCGTTAACAGATACGCAGTATTTT.

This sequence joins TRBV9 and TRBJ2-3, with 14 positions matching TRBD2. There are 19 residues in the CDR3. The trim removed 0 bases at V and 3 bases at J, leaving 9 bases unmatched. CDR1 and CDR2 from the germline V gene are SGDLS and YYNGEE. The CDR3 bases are TGTGCCAGCAGCGTAGGGGGACTAGCGGGAGTAAGAAAGACAGATACGCAGTATTTT. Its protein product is CASSVGGLAGVRKTDTQYF.

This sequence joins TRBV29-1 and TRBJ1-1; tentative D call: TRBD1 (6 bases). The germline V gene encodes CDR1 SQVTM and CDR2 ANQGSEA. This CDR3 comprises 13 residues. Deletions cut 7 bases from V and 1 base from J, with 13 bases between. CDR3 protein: CSASRGRNTEAFF. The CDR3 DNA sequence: TGCAGCGCCTCCAGGGGAAGGAACACTGAAGCTTTCTTT.

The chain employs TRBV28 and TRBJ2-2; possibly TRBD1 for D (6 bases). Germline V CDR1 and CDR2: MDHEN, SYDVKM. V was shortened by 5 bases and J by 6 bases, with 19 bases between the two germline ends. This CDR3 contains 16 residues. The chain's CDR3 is CASSHPRAGDPGELFF. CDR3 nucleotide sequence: TGTGCCAGCAGTCACCCCCGGGCAGGGGATCCCGGGGAGCTGTTTTTT.

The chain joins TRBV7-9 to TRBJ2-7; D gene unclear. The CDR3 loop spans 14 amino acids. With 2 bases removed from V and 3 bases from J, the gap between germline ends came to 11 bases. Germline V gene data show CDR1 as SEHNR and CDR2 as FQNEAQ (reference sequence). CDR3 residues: CASSLSLLLYEQYF. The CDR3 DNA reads TGTGCCAGCAGCTTATCTCTTCTACTCTACGAGCAGTACTTC. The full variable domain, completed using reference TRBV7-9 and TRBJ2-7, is DTGVSQNPRHKITKRGQNVTFRCDPISEHNRLYWYRQTLGQGPEFLTYFQNEAQLEKSRLLSDRFSAERPKGSFSTLEIQRTEQGDSAMYLCASSLSLLLYEQYFGPGTRLTVT.

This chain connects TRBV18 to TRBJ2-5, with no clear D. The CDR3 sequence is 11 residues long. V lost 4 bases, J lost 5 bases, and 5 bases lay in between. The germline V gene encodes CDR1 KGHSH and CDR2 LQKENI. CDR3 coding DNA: TGTGCCAGCTCACGTGAGGAGACCCAGTACTTC. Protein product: CASSREETQYF.

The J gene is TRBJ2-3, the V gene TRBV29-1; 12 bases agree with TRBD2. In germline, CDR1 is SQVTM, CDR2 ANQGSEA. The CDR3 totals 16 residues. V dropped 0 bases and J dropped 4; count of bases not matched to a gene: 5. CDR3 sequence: CSVEDLLAGGPDTQYF. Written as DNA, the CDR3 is TGCAGCGTTGAAGACTTACTAGCGGGAGGTCCAGATACGCAGTATTTT.

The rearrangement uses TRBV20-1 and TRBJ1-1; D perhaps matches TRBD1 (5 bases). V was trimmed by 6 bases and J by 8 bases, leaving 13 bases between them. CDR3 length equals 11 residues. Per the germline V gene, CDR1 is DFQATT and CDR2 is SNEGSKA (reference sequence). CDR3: CSAEDKLEAFF. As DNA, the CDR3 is TGCAGTGCAGAGGACAAGCTGGAAGCTTTCTTT.

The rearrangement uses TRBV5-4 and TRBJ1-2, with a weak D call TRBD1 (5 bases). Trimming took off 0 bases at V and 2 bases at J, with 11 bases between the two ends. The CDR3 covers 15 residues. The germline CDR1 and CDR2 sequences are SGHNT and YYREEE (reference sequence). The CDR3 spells CASSLVGAPNYGYTF. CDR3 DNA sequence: TGTGCCAGCAGCTTGGTAGGGGCGCCGAACTATGGCTACACCTTC.

CDR3 coding DNA: TGCGCCAGCAGCCAAGATAGCACCACCGGGGAGCTGTTTTTT. Its translation: CASSQDSTTGELFF. The chain combines TRBV4-3 with TRBJ2-2; no firm D call. V was clipped by 0 bases and J by 4 bases, with 6 bases between them. The germline V gene has CDR1 LGHNA and CDR2 YSLEER. The CDR3 totals 14 residues.

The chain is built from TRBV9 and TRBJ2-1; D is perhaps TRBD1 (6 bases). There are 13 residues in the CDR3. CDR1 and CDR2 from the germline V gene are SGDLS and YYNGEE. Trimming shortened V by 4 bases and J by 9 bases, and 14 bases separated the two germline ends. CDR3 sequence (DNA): TGTGCCAGCAGCTCCCTGGGGGACATTGAGCAGTTCTTC. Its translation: CASSSLGDIEQFF.

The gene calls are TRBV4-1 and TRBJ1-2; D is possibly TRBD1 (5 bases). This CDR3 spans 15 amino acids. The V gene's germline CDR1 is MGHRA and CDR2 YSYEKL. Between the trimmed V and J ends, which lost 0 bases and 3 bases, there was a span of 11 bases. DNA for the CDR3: TGCGCCAGCAGCCAAGAATGGGGGGTAGACTATGGCTACACCTTC. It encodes CASSQEWGVDYGYTF.

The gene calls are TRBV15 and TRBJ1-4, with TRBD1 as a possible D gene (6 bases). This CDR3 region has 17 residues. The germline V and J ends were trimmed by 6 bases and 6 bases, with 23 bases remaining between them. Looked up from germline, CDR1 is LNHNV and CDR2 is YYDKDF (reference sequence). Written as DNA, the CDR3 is TGTGCCACCAGAGACACAGGGTTCGGAATCCCTCATGAAAAACTGTTTTTT. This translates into CATRDTGFGIPHEKLFF. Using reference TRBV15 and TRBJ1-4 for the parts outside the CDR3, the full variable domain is DAMVIQNPRYQVTQFGKPVTLSCSQTLNHNVMYWYQQKSSQAPKLLFHYYDKDFNNEADTPDNFQSRRPNTSFCFLDIRSPGLGDTAMYLCATRDTGFGIPHEKLFFGSGTQLSVL.

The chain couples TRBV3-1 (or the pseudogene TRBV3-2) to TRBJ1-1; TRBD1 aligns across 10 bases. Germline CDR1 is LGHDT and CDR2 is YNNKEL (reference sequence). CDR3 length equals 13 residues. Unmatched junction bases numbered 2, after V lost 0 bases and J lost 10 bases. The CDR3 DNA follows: TGTGCCAGCAGCCAAGAAGGACAGGGGGGAGCTTTCTTT. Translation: CASSQEGQGGAFF.

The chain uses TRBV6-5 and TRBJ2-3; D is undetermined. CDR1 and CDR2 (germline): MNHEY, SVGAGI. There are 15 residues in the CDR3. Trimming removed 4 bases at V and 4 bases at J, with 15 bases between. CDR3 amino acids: CASSSRGIIPDTQYF. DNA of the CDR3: TGTGCCAGCAGTTCCCGCGGTATCATCCCAGATACGCAGTATTTT.

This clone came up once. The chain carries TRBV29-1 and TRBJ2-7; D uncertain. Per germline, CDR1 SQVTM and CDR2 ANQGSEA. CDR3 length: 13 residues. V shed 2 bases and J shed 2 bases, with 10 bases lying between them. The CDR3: CSVELGFTYEQYF. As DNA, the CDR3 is TGCAGCGTTGAACTCGGGTTTACCTACGAGCAGTACTTC.

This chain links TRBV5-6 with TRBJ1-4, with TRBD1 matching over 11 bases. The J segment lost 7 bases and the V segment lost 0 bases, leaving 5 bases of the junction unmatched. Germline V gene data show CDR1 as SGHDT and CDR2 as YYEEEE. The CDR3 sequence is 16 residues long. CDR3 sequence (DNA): TGTGCCAGCAGCTTGGGGCCCGGGACAGGGGGTGAAAAACTGTTTTTT. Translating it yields CASSLGPGTGGEKLFF.

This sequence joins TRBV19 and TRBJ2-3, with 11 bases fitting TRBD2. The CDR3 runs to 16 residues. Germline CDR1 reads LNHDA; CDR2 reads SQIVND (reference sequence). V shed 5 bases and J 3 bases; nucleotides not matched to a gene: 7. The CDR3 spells CASSLEGTSGTDTQYF. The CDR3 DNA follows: TGTGCCAGTAGTCTGGAGGGGACTAGCGGAACAGATACGCAGTATTTT.